This is a list of T cell receptor beta chains from one sample in a study of identical twins. TCRdb reprocessed the 5' RACE reads via MiXCR and lists one record per CDR3 protein. The sample lists around 95,000 distinct CDR3 sequences, 5.9% occurring once. Sequenced material: memory T cells sorted from blood. These receptors came from a woman in her forties or fifties in good health. The CDR3 runs from the conserved cysteine through the conserved F or W. Each record gives: D gene, J gene, clone size, V gene, CDR3 protein, CDR3 DNA. A D gene is named only where the DNA matches it firmly. A row's size may be missing; if present it is once, few, many or a size class.

>-|TRBJ2-5|many|TRBV14
CASSQDGLGAQYF
TGTGCCAGCAGCCAAGATGGACTCGGGGCCCAGTACTTC
>TRBD2|TRBJ2-1|few|TRBV3-1
CASTSYSGRVPYNEQFF
TGTGCCAGCACCTCCTATAGCGGGAGAGTACCCTACAATGAGCAGTTCTTC
>TRBD2|TRBJ2-1|many|TRBV7-8
CASSPPTSGSHNEQFF
TGTGCCAGCAGCCCTCCCACTAGCGGGAGCCACAATGAGCAGTTCTTC
>-|TRBJ1-3|many|TRBV7-9
CASSTGRTGSGNTIYF
TGTGCCAGCAGCACCGGAAGGACGGGCTCTGGAAACACCATATATTTT
>-|TRBJ2-3|few|TRBV15
CATSRALGDTQYF
TGTGCCACCAGCAGAGCTTTGGGGGATACGCAGTATTTT
>-|TRBJ2-7|many|TRBV7-8
CASSSYSGTTKKGEQYF
TGTGCCAGCAGCTCCTACTCCGGGACAACGAAAAAGGGCGAGCAGTACTTC
>-|TRBJ1-4|many|TRBV5-1
CASSLVATATNEKLFF
TGCGCCAGCAGCTTGGTTGCGACAGCAACTAATGAAAAACTGTTTTTT
>-|TRBJ2-2|many|TRBV12-3/TRBV12-4
CASSLRTLYGELFF
TGTGCCAGCAGTTTAAGGACACTATACGGGGAGCTGTTTTTT
>-|TRBJ2-3|-|TRBV20-1
CSATGAVFTDTQYF
TGCAGTGCTACGGGGGCAGTTTTCACAGATACGCAGTATTTT
>-|TRBJ1-6|many|TRBV27
CASSINGAALLHF
TGTGCCAGCAGTATAAATGGGGCGGCTCTCCTCCACTTT
>-|TRBJ1-3|-|TRBV12-3/TRBV12-4
CASSPGGVGPGNTIYF
TGTGCCAGCAGTCCGGGAGGTGTAGGCCCTGGAAACACCATATATTTT
>-|TRBJ1-5|many|TRBV6-1
CASSDGETEPQHF
TGTGCCAGCAGTGACGGGGAGACAGAGCCCCAGCATTTT
>-|TRBJ2-5|many|TRBV20-1
CSARELRAQTYF
TGCAGTGCTAGAGAATTACGGGCACAGACGTACTTC
>-|TRBJ2-3|many|TRBV7-2
CASSSGNTQYF
TGTGCCAGCAGCTCAGGAAATACGCAGTATTTT
>-|TRBJ1-6|many|TRBV20-1
CSRPSGPSYNSPLHF
TGCAGCCGCCCGTCGGGGCCATCCTATAATTCACCCCTCCACTTT
>TRBD2|TRBJ2-1|many|TRBV25-1
CASRGLAGRYSYNEQFF
TGTGCCAGCAGGGGACTAGCGGGGCGCTACTCCTACAATGAGCAGTTCTTC
>-|TRBJ2-5|many|TRBV24-1
CATSDFEIGRWEKETQYF
TGTGCCACCAGTGATTTTGAAATCGGTCGGTGGGAAAAAGAGACCCAGTACTTC
>-|TRBJ2-5|many|TRBV14
CASSQTQETQYF
TGTGCCAGCAGCCAAACGCAAGAGACCCAGTACTTC
>-|TRBJ1-1|many|TRBV12-3/TRBV12-4
CASSLALNTEAFF
TGTGCCAGCAGTTTAGCTTTGAACACTGAAGCTTTCTTT
>TRBD2|TRBJ2-1|-|TRBV9
CASSANPSGGSWEQFF
TGTGCCAGCAGCGCCAATCCCTCGGGGGGTAGTTGGGAGCAGTTCTTC
>TRBD1|TRBJ2-1|many|TRBV24-1
CATSDGTASSYNEQFF
TGTGCCACCAGTGATGGGACAGCCAGCTCCTACAATGAGCAGTTCTTC
>-|TRBJ2-1|many|TRBV5-6
CASSLEVVVNEQFF
TGTGCCAGCAGCTTGGAGGTAGTAGTCAATGAGCAGTTCTTC
>TRBD2|TRBJ2-1|many|TRBV29-1
CSGTSGINEQFF
TGCAGCGGGACTAGCGGGATTAATGAGCAGTTCTTC
>-|TRBJ1-1|many|TRBV27
CASSGRGNTEAFF
TGTGCCAGCAGTGGCAGGGGGAACACTGAAGCTTTCTTT
>TRBD1|TRBJ2-5|many|TRBV13
CASSSRPTLRPGQTQETQYF
TGTGCCAGCAGCTCACGTCCCACACTCCGCCCGGGACAGACTCAAGAGACCCAGTACTTC
>-|TRBJ1-5|-|TRBV27
CASRGRGNQPQHF
TGTGCCAGCAGAGGGCGGGGCAATCAGCCCCAGCATTTT
>TRBD1|TRBJ2-7|-|TRBV12-3/TRBV12-4
CASSLGTGEQYF
TGTGCCAGCAGTTTAGGGACAGGAGAGCAGTACTTC
>-|TRBJ1-5|-|TRBV19
CASRLATGQQPQHF
TGTGCCAGTAGGCTAGCGACAGGTCAACAGCCCCAGCATTTT
>-|TRBJ2-7|many|TRBV10-3
CAISERQPLREQYF
TGTGCCATCAGTGAGCGTCAACCCCTACGCGAGCAGTACTTC
>-|TRBJ1-2|many|TRBV29-1
CSVEFFGRLDGYTF
TGCAGCGTAGAGTTTTTTGGGCGCCTCGATGGCTACACCTTC
>-|TRBJ2-3|few|TRBV19
CASSISFADTQYF
TGTGCCAGTAGTATTAGTTTCGCAGATACGCAGTATTTT
>-|TRBJ1-2|-|TRBV5-1
CASSQINSYGYTF
TGCGCCAGCAGCCAAATAAATTCATATGGCTACACCTTC
>-|TRBJ2-1|once|TRBV19
CASSNGIFNEQFF
TGTGCCAGTAGTAACGGGATTTTCAATGAGCAGTTCTTC
>-|TRBJ2-1|many|TRBV7-2
CASSSTSFPLQFF
TGTGCCAGCAGCTCGACATCGTTTCCACTTCAGTTCTTC
>-|TRBJ2-2|-|TRBV20-1
CSAYDAPTGELFF
TGCAGTGCATATGATGCCCCTACCGGGGAGCTGTTTTTT
>TRBD1|TRBJ2-2|many|TRBV6-2/TRBV6-3
CASSKLPGQGSGELFF
TGTGCCAGCAGTAAACTCCCGGGACAGGGGTCCGGGGAGCTGTTTTTT
>-|TRBJ1-1|many|TRBV7-2
CASSRLGGGTEAFF
TGTGCCAGCAGCCGCCTGGGAGGGGGGACTGAAGCTTTCTTT
>TRBD2|TRBJ2-5|-|TRBV5-1
CASSPRAGEHGETQYF
TGCGCCAGCAGCCCACGAGCGGGAGAGCATGGTGAGACCCAGTACTTC
>TRBD2|TRBJ2-3|-|TRBV12-3/TRBV12-4
CATDSGVSTDTQYF
TGTGCCACCGATAGCGGGGTTAGCACAGATACGCAGTATTTT
>-|TRBJ1-5|many|TRBV2
CASSAIRGQPQHF
TGTGCCAGCAGTGCAATTAGGGGGCAGCCCCAGCATTTT
>-|TRBJ1-2|-|TRBV29-1
CSVGLRDYGYTF
TGCAGCGTTGGTCTCAGGGACTATGGCTACACCTTC
>-|TRBJ2-3|-|TRBV6-5
CASSIQGFPTDTQYF
TGTGCCAGCAGCATACAGGGCTTTCCGACAGATACGCAGTATTTT
>-|TRBJ2-2|many|TRBV10-2
CASSERQGKAGELFF
TGCGCCAGCAGTGAGAGGCAGGGAAAAGCCGGGGAGCTGTTTTTT
>TRBD2|TRBJ2-1|few|TRBV12-5
CASTKREGRNEQFF
TGTGCTAGTACTAAGCGGGAGGGGAGGAATGAGCAGTTCTTC
>-|TRBJ2-7|many|TRBV9
CASSFRDSFSEQYF
TGTGCCAGCAGCTTCCGGGACTCCTTCTCCGAGCAGTACTTC